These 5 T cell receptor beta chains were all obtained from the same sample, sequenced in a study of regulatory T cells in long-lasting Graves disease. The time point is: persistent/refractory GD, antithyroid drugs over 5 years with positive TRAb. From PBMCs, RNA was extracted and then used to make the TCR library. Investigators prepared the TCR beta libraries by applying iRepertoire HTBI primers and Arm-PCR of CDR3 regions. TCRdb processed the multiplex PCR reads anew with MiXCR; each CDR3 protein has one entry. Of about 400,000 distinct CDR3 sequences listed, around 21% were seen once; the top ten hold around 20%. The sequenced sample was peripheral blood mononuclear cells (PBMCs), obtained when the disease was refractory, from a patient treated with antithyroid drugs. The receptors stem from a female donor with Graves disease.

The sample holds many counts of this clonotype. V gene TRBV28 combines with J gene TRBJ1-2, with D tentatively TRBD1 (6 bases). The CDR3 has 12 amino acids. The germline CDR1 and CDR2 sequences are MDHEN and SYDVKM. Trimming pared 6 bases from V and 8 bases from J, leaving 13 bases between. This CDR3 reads CASSETGKGYTF. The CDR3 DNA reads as TGTGCCAGCAGCGAAACAGGGAAGGGCTACACCTTC.

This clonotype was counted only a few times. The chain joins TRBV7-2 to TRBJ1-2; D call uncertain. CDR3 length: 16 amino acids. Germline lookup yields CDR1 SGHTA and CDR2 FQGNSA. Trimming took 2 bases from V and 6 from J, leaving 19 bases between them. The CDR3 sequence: CASSLPFRELEHGYTF. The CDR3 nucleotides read TGTGCCAGCAGCTTACCTTTCCGGGAGTTAGAGCATGGCTACACCTTC.

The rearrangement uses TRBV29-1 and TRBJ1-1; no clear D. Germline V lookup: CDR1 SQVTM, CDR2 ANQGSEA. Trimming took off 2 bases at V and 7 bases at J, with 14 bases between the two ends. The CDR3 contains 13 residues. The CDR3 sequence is CSVERWDTVEAFF. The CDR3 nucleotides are TGCAGCGTTGAACGCTGGGATACAGTTGAAGCTTTCTTT.

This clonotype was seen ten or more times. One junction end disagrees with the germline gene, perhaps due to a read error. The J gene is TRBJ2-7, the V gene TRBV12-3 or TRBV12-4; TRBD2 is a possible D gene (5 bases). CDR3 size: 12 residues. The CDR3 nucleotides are TGCGCCAGCAGCAGAGGAGGCTACGAGCAGTACTTC. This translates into CASSRGGYEQYF.

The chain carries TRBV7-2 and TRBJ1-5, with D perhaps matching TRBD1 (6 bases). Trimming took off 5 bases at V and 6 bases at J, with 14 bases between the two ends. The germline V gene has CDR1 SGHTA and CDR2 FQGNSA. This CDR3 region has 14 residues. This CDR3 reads CASSLTGKSQPQHF. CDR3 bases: TGTGCCAGCAGCCTTACAGGGAAGAGTCAGCCCCAGCATTTT.